The 30 T cell receptor beta chains presented below share a single source sample, sequenced in a study of blood T cell repertoires in COVID-19. This table comes from immunoSEQ multiplex PCR, and its TCRdb copy is limited to in-frame clones, with some not included. The data hold 200,000 to 300,000 clones, with about 89% observed a single time. The sequenced sample consisted of peripheral blood. These receptors were obtained from a man between 40 and 49 years old who had recovered from COVID-19.

The chain uses TRBV19 and TRBJ2-6; D is unclear. Germline CDR1 is LNHDA and CDR2 is SQIVND (reference sequence). The CDR3 length is 13 residues. Trimming stripped 3 bases from V and 2 bases from J, with 2 bases between. The DNA for the CDR3 is TGTGCCAGTAGTATTACTGGGGCCAACGTCCTGACTTTC. Protein product: CASSITGANVLTF. The variable domain in full, completed from reference TRBV19 and TRBJ2-6, reads DGGITQSPKYLFRKEGQNVTLSCEQNLNHDAMYWYRQDPGQGLRLIYYSQIVNDFQKGDIAEGYSVSREKKESFPLTVTSAQKNPTAFYLCASSITGANVLTFGAGSRLTVL.

The CDR3 protein is CASSLVLGGLNTEAFF. The CDR3 coding sequence is TGTGCCAGCAGCTTAGTGTTGGGAGGCCTGAACACTGAAGCTTTCTTT. The chain recombines TRBV7-2 with TRBJ1-1; D unclear. V gave up 1 base and J gave up 0 bases, with 12 bases separating them. Germline CDR1 and CDR2: SGHTA and FQGNSA. The CDR3 is made up of 16 amino acids. The full variable domain, its missing parts supplied by reference TRBV7-2 and TRBJ1-1, is GAGVSQSPSNKVTEKGKDVELRCDPISGHTALYWYRQSLGQGLEFLIYFQGNSAPDKSGLPSDRFSAERTGGSVSTLTIQRTQQEDSAVYLCASSLVLGGLNTEAFFGQGTRLTVV.

The chain employs TRBV9 and TRBJ1-2; 10 bases are shared with TRBD1. CDR1 and CDR2 (germline): SGDLS, YYNGEE. There are 16 residues in the CDR3. V trimming: 3 bases; J trimming: 7 bases; junction bases outside the gene matches: 12. DNA for the CDR3: TGTGCCAGCAGCGCAAATCCCGGACAGGGGGTTTTTGGCTACACCTTC. Translating it yields CASSANPGQGVFGYTF.

CDR3 sequence (DNA): TGTGCCAGCTCACCCGACCGGGGGAACTACGAGCAGTACTTC. Its translation is CASSPDRGNYEQYF. This chain uses TRBV18 with TRBJ2-7; maybe TRBD2 (6 bases). There are 14 residues in the CDR3. The germline V gene encodes CDR1 KGHSH and CDR2 LQKENI. Trimming took 3 bases from V and 3 from J, leaving 12 bases between them.

This clone was detected once. The chain employs TRBV27 and TRBJ2-1; possible D gene TRBD2, 5 bases. Per the germline V gene, CDR1 is MNHEY and CDR2 is SMNVEV (reference sequence). V lost 0 bases and J 0 bases, leaving 12 bases between the germline ends. This CDR3 is 17 amino acids long. The CDR3 nucleotides read TGTGCCAGCAGTTTATCCAAAACTAGTGTCTCCTACAATGAGCAGTTCTTC. Its translation is CASSLSKTSVSYNEQFF.

The chain is built from TRBV11-2 and TRBJ2-3; 8 bases are a match to TRBD2. Trimming cost V 8 bases and J 6 bases; bases outside gene matches: 4. Germline CDR1 is SGHAT and CDR2 is FQNNGV. This CDR3 has 12 amino acids. In nucleotides, the CDR3 is TGTGCCAGCGGAGCGGGGGTTGATACGCAGTATTTT. Translated, it gives CASGAGVDTQYF.

This chain links TRBV7-2 with TRBJ1-2; no definite D call. Germline CDR1 and CDR2: SGHTA and FQGNSA. The CDR3 totals 16 residues. The V and J ends lost 1 base and 3 bases respectively, with 15 bases between them. The CDR3 DNA reads as TGTGCCAGCAGCTTAGGAGGGTCGAGTAAGGACTATGGCTACACCTTC. Translating gives CASSLGGSSKDYGYTF.

The rearrangement uses TRBV19 and TRBJ2-2; D is ambiguous. The V gene lost 5 bases and the J gene lost 1 base, with 8 bases spanning the gap. This CDR3 has 14 residues. The germline V gene encodes CDR1 LNHDA and CDR2 SQIVND (reference sequence). This CDR3 is CASSHDWNTGELFF. CDR3 coding DNA: TGTGCCAGTAGTCACGACTGGAACACCGGGGAGCTGTTTTTT.

The chain has TRBV7-9 and TRBJ2-7; TRBD2 matches 7 bases. With V trimmed by 1 base and J by 5 bases, 8 bases remained unmatched. Germline V gene sequence: CDR1 SEHNR, CDR2 FQNEAQ (reference sequence). The CDR3 consists of 15 residues. This chain's CDR3 is CASSLVSSGTHEQYF. CDR3 bases: TGTGCCAGCAGCTTAGTTTCGAGCGGGACCCACGAGCAGTACTTC.

This clone was found a few times. The chain is built from TRBV6-5 and TRBJ2-7; tentatively, D is TRBD1 (5 bases). The length of the CDR3 is 14 residues. Germline CDR1 reads MNHEY; CDR2 reads SVGAGI. V was cut by 7 bases and J by 6 bases, with 19 bases left in between. Written as DNA, the CDR3 is TGTGCCAGCACCTCATTGGCAGGGCCGGGCGAGCAGTACTTC. Its translation: CASTSLAGPGEQYF.

The chain couples TRBV16 to TRBJ2-4, with a tentative D call TRBD1 (6 bases). The CDR3 spans 15 residues. The V end was cut by 4 bases, the J end by 7 bases, with 17 bases between. Germline V gene lookup returns CDR1 KGHSY and CDR2 FQNENV. CDR3 residues: CASSPSSGTRNIQYF. In DNA, the CDR3 is TGTGCCAGCAGCCCCTCTTCCGGGACAAGGAACATTCAGTACTTC.

This clone has only one observation. This rearrangement joins TRBV5-1 to TRBJ2-7; tentative D call: TRBD1 (6 bases). With 0 bases removed from V and 2 bases from J, the gap between germline ends came to 12 bases. The CDR3 spans 15 residues. Germline V CDR1 and CDR2: SGHRS, YFSETQ. This CDR3 is CASSLGAGAAYEQYF. CDR3 bases: TGCGCCAGCAGCTTGGGGGCAGGGGCGGCCTACGAGCAGTACTTC.

The chain employs TRBV5-8 and TRBJ1-4, with D possibly being TRBD1 (6 bases). V lost 3 bases and J 4 bases, leaving 7 bases between the germline ends. Per the germline V gene, CDR1 is SGHTS and CDR2 is YDEGEE. This CDR3 has 13 residues. The CDR3 reads CASSWTVNEKLFF. The CDR3 coding sequence is TGTGCCAGCAGCTGGACAGTTAATGAAAAACTGTTTTTT.

This rearrangement joins TRBV4-1 to TRBJ1-5; TRBD1 aligns across 12 bases. The CDR3 spans 22 residues. Germline V gives CDR1 MGHRA, CDR2 YSYEKL. After removal of 2 bases from V and 1 base from J, the junction contained 18 bases not matched to a gene. This CDR3 reads CASSQLIQGTGGAEGSNQPQHF. For the CDR3, the DNA is TGCGCCAGCAGCCAACTTATCCAAGGGACAGGGGGCGCGGAAGGGAGCAATCAGCCCCAGCATTTT.

The rearrangement links TRBV9 to TRBJ1-2, with D unresolved. Trimming took 0 bases from V and 4 from J, leaving 16 bases between them. Germline V gives CDR1 SGDLS, CDR2 YYNGEE. The CDR3 covers 16 residues. The CDR3 protein is CASSVERVDPAYGYTF. CDR3 DNA: TGTGCCAGCAGCGTAGAGAGGGTGGACCCGGCCTATGGCTACACCTTC.

The rearrangement joins TRBV11-2 to TRBJ2-1; D is ambiguous. Germline loops: CDR1 SGHAT, CDR2 FQNNGV. V lost 5 bases and J 8 bases, leaving 19 bases between the germline ends. This CDR3 has 15 amino acids. CDR3 DNA sequence: TGTGCCAGCAGCGGCCTTGGTCACAGATTTGATGAGCAGTTCTTC. It specifies CASSGLGHRFDEQFF.

The V gene is TRBV7-9, the J gene TRBJ1-1; no clear D. The germline V and J ends were trimmed by 6 bases and 6 bases, with 26 bases remaining between them. Germline loops: CDR1 SEHNR, CDR2 FQNEAQ (reference sequence). The CDR3 covers 17 residues. CDR3 sequence reads: CASRRPVPKRGSAEAFF. CDR3 DNA sequence: TGTGCCAGCAGACGCCCCGTCCCCAAACGAGGGAGCGCTGAAGCTTTCTTT.

V and J are TRBV19 and TRBJ1-1; D might be TRBD1 (5 bases). There are 13 residues in the CDR3. V dropped 10 bases and J dropped 10 bases, with 22 bases sitting between them. Germline CDR1 and CDR2: LNHDA and SQIVND (reference sequence). The CDR3 sequence: CATKSGELSRAFF. CDR3 bases: TGTGCCACCAAATCGGGGGAGCTTTCCAGAGCTTTCTTT.

The chain carries TRBV6-2 or TRBV6-3 and TRBJ2-1; 7 bases line up with TRBD1. With V trimmed by 4 bases and J by 5 bases, 5 bases remained unmatched. Germline V gene sequence: CDR1 MNHEY, CDR2 SVGEGT. The CDR3 loop spans 14 amino acids. CDR3 sequence: CASSWGDRDNEQFF. The CDR3 bases are TGTGCCAGCAGTTGGGGAGACAGGGACAATGAGCAGTTCTTC.

This rearrangement joins TRBV11-2 to TRBJ2-1; 12 bases line up with TRBD2. The CDR3 runs to 15 residues. Germline V lookup: CDR1 SGHAT, CDR2 FQNNGV. V shed 6 bases, J shed 4 bases, and the junction held 4 bases outside the gene matches. DNA for the CDR3: TGTGCCAGCAGACTAGCGGGGGGTATTTACAATGAGCAGTTCTTC. It codes for CASRLAGGIYNEQFF.

The chain employs TRBV19 and TRBJ2-3; TRBD1 aligns across 7 bases. The germline V gene encodes CDR1 LNHDA and CDR2 SQIVND (reference sequence). This CDR3 has 17 amino acids. Losses at the gene ends were 5 bases for V and 1 base for J; bases not matched to a gene: 12. The CDR3 region is CASSYTTGAEGTDTQYF. DNA for the CDR3: TGTGCCAGTAGTTATACCACAGGGGCCGAAGGCACAGATACGCAGTATTTT.

V usage is TRBV19 and J usage is TRBJ2-4; 7 nucleotides match TRBD2. The V gene end was trimmed by 4 bases and the J gene end by 0 bases; junction bases not matched to a gene: 6. The CDR3 totals 16 residues. Germline V gene lookup returns CDR1 LNHDA and CDR2 SQIVND (reference sequence). CDR3 nucleotide sequence: TGTGCCAGTAGTACCGGGACTATTCTAGCCAAAAACATTCAGTACTTC. Translated: CASSTGTILAKNIQYF.

The rearrangement joins TRBV6-2 or TRBV6-3 to TRBJ2-7, with 8 bases fitting TRBD1. The J segment lost 2 bases and the V segment lost 4 bases, leaving 1 base of the junction unmatched. Germline-derived CDR1 and CDR2 are MNHEY and SVGEGT. The CDR3 has 13 residues. CDR3 in amino acids: CASSWGQAYEQYF. The CDR3 DNA is TGTGCCAGCAGTTGGGGACAGGCCTACGAGCAGTACTTC.

As regards this clone: One junction end disagrees with the germline gene, perhaps due to a read error. The rearrangement links TRBV5-4 to TRBJ2-7; TRBD1 might be the D (7 bases). CDR3 length: 14 residues. The germline gives CDR1 SGHNT, CDR2 YYREEE (reference sequence). The CDR3 coding sequence is TGTGCCAGCAGATTGGGGGGACAGAACTACGAGCAGTACTTC. Its translation is CASRLGGQNYEQYF.

This chain connects TRBV24-1 to TRBJ1-1, with D unclear. The CDR3 loop spans 18 amino acids. CDR1 and CDR2 from the germline V gene are KGHDR and SFDVKD. V shed 12 bases and J shed 7 bases, with 35 bases lying between them. CDR3 nucleotides: TGTGCCGTGGATATCGGGGTGCGGGAGAGGGAGAGTTCTATTGAAGCTTTCTTT. Protein sequence: CAVDIGVRERESSIEAFF.

The J gene is TRBJ2-7, the V gene TRBV10-2, with a possible D match to TRBD1 (6 bases). Per germline, CDR1 WSHSY and CDR2 SAAADI. V lost 3 bases, J lost 3 bases, and 18 bases lay in between. The CDR3 loop spans 16 amino acids. CDR3 protein: CASSESQGSPFYEQYF. The CDR3 nucleotides are TGCGCCAGCAGTGAATCTCAGGGGAGCCCATTCTACGAGCAGTACTTC.

The chain employs TRBV5-1 and TRBJ2-1; the D gene is possibly TRBD2 (5 bases). The germline gives CDR1 SGHRS, CDR2 YFSETQ. Trimming pared 2 bases from V and 5 bases from J, leaving 11 bases between. The CDR3 contains 14 residues. For the CDR3, the DNA is TGCGCCAGCAGCTTTAGCGCTGGGAACAATGAGCAGTTCTTC. It translates to CASSFSAGNNEQFF.

This clone was seen a handful of times. The chain uses TRBV5-4 and TRBJ2-3; 9 positions agree with TRBD2. CDR1 is SGHNT, CDR2 YYREEE, per germline (reference sequence). V was clipped by 4 bases and J by 0 bases; unmatched bases: 6. The CDR3 spans 16 residues. The CDR3 loop is CASSIASGASTDTQYF. The CDR3 DNA follows: TGTGCCAGCAGCATAGCTAGCGGGGCTAGCACAGATACGCAGTATTTT.

This clone was recorded a few times. The chain uses TRBV27 and TRBJ1-2, with TRBD1 matching 7 bases. The V gene's germline CDR1 is MNHEY and CDR2 SMNVEV (reference sequence). This CDR3 is built from 14 residues. Losses at the gene ends were 5 bases for V and 4 bases for J; bases not matched to a gene: 7. The CDR3 DNA sequence: TGTGCCAGCAGTCCAAGGGGGCAACGCTATGGCTACACCTTC. This gives the protein CASSPRGQRYGYTF.

J is TRBJ2-7 and V is TRBV29-1, with unresolved D. V was trimmed by 2 bases and J by 0 bases, leaving 11 bases between them. This CDR3 contains 14 residues. From germline, CDR1 is SQVTM and CDR2 ANQGSEA. The CDR3, as DNA: TGCAGCGTTGAAATTGGCACAAGCTCCTACGAGCAGTACTTC. Its protein is CSVEIGTSSYEQYF.